The rows below give T cell receptor beta chains drawn from one sample of a study of blood T cell repertoires in COVID-19. Sequencing used immunoSEQ multiplex PCR; TCRdb keeps in-frame clones, though not all of them. The profile shows some 80,000 clones, more than 90% of them singletons. The source material was peripheral blood. The receptors come from a woman older than 75 with active or convalescent COVID-19. Both conserved end residues are part of each CDR3. A D gene is named only where the DNA matches it firmly. The size field is filled for only some rows; it gives once, few, many or a size class.

J gene,V gene,clone size,D gene,CDR3 protein,CDR3 DNA
TRBJ1-2,TRBV11-2,NA,TRBD1,CASSAPQGYGYTF,TGTGCCAGCAGCGCGCCACAGGGGTATGGCTACACCTTC
TRBJ2-7,TRBV7-2,NA,NA,CASSPGAPPYEQYF,TGTGCCAGCAGCCCAGGGGCCCCCCCCTACGAGCAGTACTTC
TRBJ1-6,TRBV30,NA,NA,CAWSVPQGLSSYNSPLHF,TGTGCCTGGAGTGTACCTCAGGGCCTAAGCTCCTATAATTCACCCCTCCACTTT
TRBJ2-4,TRBV14,NA,NA,CASSQQGRLSNIQYF,TGTGCCAGCAGCCAGCAGGGTAGGCTATCCAACATTCAGTACTTC
TRBJ2-5,TRBV3-1/TRBV3-2,NA,NA,CASSQGRDAETQYF,TGTGCCAGCAGCCAAGGACGGGATGCGGAGACCCAGTACTTC
TRBJ2-2,TRBV7-9,NA,NA,CASSLLQGSGELFF,TGTGCCAGCAGCTTACTACAGGGTTCCGGGGAGCTGTTTTTT
TRBJ1-5,TRBV30,NA,NA,CAWSVRTSSGRQPQHF,TGTGCCTGGAGTGTTAGGACATCCTCCGGCAGGCAGCCCCAGCATTTT
TRBJ2-7,TRBV5-4,NA,TRBD2,CASSLGRGDLYEQYF,TGTGCCAGCAGCTTGGGGCGGGGGGATCTCTACGAGCAGTACTTC
TRBJ2-3,TRBV7-2,once,NA,CASSPLTSTDTQYF,TGTGCCAGCAGCCCTCTGACTAGCACAGATACGCAGTATTTT
TRBJ1-5,TRBV3-1/TRBV3-2,NA,TRBD1,CASSSTGEVRQPQHF,TGTGCCAGCAGCTCGACAGGGGAAGTTCGTCAGCCCCAGCATTTT
TRBJ2-7,TRBV7-2,NA,TRBD2,CASSTTSGTSAYYEQYF,TGTGCCAGCAGCACCACCTCCGGGACTAGCGCCTACTACGAGCAGTACTTC